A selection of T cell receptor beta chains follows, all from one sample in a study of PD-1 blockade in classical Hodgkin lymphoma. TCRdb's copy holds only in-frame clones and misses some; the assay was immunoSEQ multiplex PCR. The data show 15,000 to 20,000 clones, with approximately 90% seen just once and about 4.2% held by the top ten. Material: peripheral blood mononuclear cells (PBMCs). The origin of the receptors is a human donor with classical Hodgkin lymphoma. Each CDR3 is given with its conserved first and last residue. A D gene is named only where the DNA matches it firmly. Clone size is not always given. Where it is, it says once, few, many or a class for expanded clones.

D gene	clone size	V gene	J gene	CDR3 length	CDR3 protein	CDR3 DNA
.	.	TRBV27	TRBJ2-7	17	CASSLSRPARSSYEQYF	TGTGCCAGCAGTTTAAGTCGGCCGGCTCGGAGCTCCTACGAGCAGTACTTC
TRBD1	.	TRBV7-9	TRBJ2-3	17	CASSPRISGTGEGAQYF	TGTGCCAGCAGCCCGCGTATCTCCGGGACAGGGGAGGGGGCGCAGTATTTT
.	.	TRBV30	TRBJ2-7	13	CAWKVRGSHEQYF	TGTGCCTGGAAGGTTAGGGGGTCCCACGAGCAGTACTTC
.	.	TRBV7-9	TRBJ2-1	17	CASSSPPYSLLNNEQFF	TGTGCCAGCAGCTCCCCCCCTTACTCTCTACTGAACAATGAGCAGTTCTTC
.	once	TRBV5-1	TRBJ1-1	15	CASSLGNRVDTEAFF	TGCGCCAGCAGCTTGGGAAACAGAGTTGATACTGAAGCTTTCTTT
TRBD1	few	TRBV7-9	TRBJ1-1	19	CASSLPAGTGGLGNTEAFF	TGTGCCAGCAGCTTACCGGCCGGGACAGGAGGGCTTGGGAACACTGAAGCTTTCTTT
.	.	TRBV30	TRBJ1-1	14	CAWSVGHLNTEAFF	TGTGCCTGGAGCGTTGGACACCTGAACACTGAAGCTTTCTTT
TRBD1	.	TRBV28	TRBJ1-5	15	CASRLGTGYGQPQHF	TGTGCCAGCAGGCTGGGGACAGGTTATGGGCAGCCCCAGCATTTT
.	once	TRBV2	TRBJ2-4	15	CASNGRVQAKNIQYF	TGTGCCAGCAACGGCAGGGTCCAGGCCAAAAACATTCAGTACTTC
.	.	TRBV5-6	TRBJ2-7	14	CASSLSGNSYEQYF	TGTGCCAGCAGCTTGTCGGGGAACTCCTACGAGCAGTACTTC
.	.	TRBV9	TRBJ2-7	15	CASSPSRDFHYEQYF	TGTGCCAGCAGCCCCTCCCGGGACTTTCACTACGAGCAGTACTTC
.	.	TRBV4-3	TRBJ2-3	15	CASSYRESGITTQYF	TGCGCCAGCAGCTACCGGGAGTCGGGGATTACTACGCAGTATTTT
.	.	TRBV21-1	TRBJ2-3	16	CASSNDREKSTDTQYF	TGTGCCAGCAGCAACGACAGGGAGAAGAGCACAGATACGCAGTATTTT
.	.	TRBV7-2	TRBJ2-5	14	CASSPSRGAKTQYF	TGTGCCAGCAGCCCGAGTCGGGGGGCGAAGACCCAGTACTTC
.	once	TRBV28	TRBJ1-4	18	CASSFPGAPGGWNEKLFF	TGTGCCAGCAGTTTCCCCGGGGCCCCGGGAGGCTGGAATGAAAAACTGTTTTTT
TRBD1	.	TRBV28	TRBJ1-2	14	CASSLLTGGRGYTF	TGTGCCAGCAGTCTCTTGACAGGGGGTAGGGGCTACACCTTC
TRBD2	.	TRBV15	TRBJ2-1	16	CATSRGGTSGSNEQFF	TGTGCCACCAGCAGAGGGGGGACTAGCGGGAGCAATGAGCAGTTCTTC
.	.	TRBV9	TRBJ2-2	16	CASSPRGAASTGELFF	TGTGCCAGCAGTCCTCGGGGGGCGGCGTCTACCGGGGAGCTGTTTTTT
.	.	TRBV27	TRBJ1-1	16	CASSSTQTLMNTEAFF	TGTGCCAGCAGTTCGACACAAACCCTCATGAACACTGAAGCTTTCTTT
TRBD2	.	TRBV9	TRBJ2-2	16	CASSVGGLVGTGELFF	TGTGCCAGCAGCGTAGGGGGACTAGTCGGGACCGGGGAGCTGTTTTTT
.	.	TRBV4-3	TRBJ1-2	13	CASSQGHNYGYTF	TGCGCCAGCAGCCAAGGACATAACTATGGCTACACCTTC
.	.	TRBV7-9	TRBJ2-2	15	CASSSQGRNTGELFF	TGTGCCAGCAGCTCTCAGGGTCGGAACACCGGGGAGCTGTTTTTT
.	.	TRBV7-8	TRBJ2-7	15	CASSRRDSASVEQYF	TGTGCCAGCAGCCGCCGGGACTCCGCTTCGGTCGAGCAGTACTTC
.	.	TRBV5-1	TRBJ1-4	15	CASSLLGTDGEKLFF	TGCGCCAGCAGCTTGTTGGGGACTGATGGAGAAAAACTGTTTTTT
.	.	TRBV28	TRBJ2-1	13	CASLENAYNEQFF	TGTGCCAGCCTAGAGAATGCCTACAATGAGCAGTTCTTC
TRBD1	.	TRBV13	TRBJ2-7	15	CASSPTGQGVYEQYF	TGTGCCAGCAGCCCGACGGGACAGGGAGTCTACGAGCAGTACTTC
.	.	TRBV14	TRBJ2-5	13	CASSQGNRVTQYF	TGTGCCAGCAGCCAAGGCAACAGGGTGACCCAGTACTTC
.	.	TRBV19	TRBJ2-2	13	CASRVSGPGELFF	TGTGCCAGTAGGGTTTCGGGGCCCGGGGAGCTGTTTTTT
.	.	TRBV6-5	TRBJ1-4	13	CASSYWEGEKLFF	TGTGCCAGCAGTTACTGGGAGGGAGAAAAACTGTTTTTT
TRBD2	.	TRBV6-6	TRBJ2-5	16	CASSYLSGSGHETQYF	TGTGCCAGCAGTTACCTTAGCGGGAGCGGGCACGAGACCCAGTACTTC
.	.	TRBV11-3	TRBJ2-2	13	CASSPRPYGELFF	TGTGCCAGCAGCCCCCGGCCCTACGGGGAGCTGTTTTTT
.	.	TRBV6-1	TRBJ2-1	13	CASREPGWNEQFF	TGTGCCAGCAGAGAGCCCGGGTGGAATGAGCAGTTCTTC
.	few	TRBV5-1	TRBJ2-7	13	CASSLASHLEQYF	TGCGCCAGCAGCTTGGCTTCGCATCTCGAGCAGTACTTC
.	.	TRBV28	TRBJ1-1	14	CASSPPNLNTEAFF	TGTGCCAGCAGCCCCCCCAATCTGAACACTGAAGCTTTCTTT
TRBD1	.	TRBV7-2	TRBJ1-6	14	CASSLDRVNSPLHF	TGTGCCAGCAGCTTGGACAGGGTAAATTCACCCCTCCACTTT
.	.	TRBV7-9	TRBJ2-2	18	CASSPTTFRGRNTGELFF	TGTGCCAGCAGCCCGACAACTTTCCGGGGACGCAATACCGGGGAGCTGTTTTTT
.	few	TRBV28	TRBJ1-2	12	CASSLLWSGYTF	TGTGCCAGCAGTTTATTATGGTCTGGCTACACCTTC
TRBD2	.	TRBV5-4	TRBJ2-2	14	CASRLAGNTGELFF	TGTGCCAGCAGACTAGCGGGGAACACCGGGGAGCTGTTTTTT
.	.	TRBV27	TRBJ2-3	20	CASSRGVGVLASSSTDTQYF	TGTGCCAGCAGTAGAGGTGTGGGGGTTTTGGCCAGTTCTAGCACAGATACGCAGTATTTT
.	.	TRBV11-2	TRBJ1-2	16	CASSLRRTGGNYGYTF	TGTGCCAGCAGCCTAAGAAGGACGGGGGGGAACTATGGCTACACCTTC
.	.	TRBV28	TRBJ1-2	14	CASSSPHRNYGYTF	TGTGCCAGCAGTTCCCCCCACAGGAACTATGGCTACACCTTC
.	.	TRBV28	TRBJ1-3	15	CASSFPGISGNTIYF	TGTGCCAGCAGTTTTCCAGGGATATCTGGAAACACCATATATTTT
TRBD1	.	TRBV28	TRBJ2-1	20	CARTVWGEANRQGSYNEQFF	TGTGCCAGGACGGTATGGGGCGAGGCGAACAGACAGGGATCCTACAATGAGCAGTTCTTC
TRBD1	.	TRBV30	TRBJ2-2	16	CAWRVGTGGITGELFF	TGTGCCTGGAGGGTGGGGACAGGGGGCATCACCGGGGAGCTGTTTTTT
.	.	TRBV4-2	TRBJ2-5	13	CASSRRGGETQYF	TGTGCCAGCAGCCGCAGAGGAGGGGAGACCCAGTACTTC
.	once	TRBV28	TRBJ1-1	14	CAIGTNNLNTEAFF	TGTGCCATCGGGACGAACAACCTGAACACTGAAGCTTTCTTT
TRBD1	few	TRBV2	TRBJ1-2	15	CASSGEGQGSYGYTF	TGTGCCAGCAGTGGGGAAGGACAGGGGAGCTATGGCTACACCTTC
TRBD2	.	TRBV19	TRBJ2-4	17	CASSLTGTTLAKNIQYF	TGTGCCAGTAGTTTAACCGGGACTACCCTAGCCAAAAACATTCAGTACTTC
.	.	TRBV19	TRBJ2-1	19	CASSRVGGLRAEGYNEQFF	TGTGCCAGTAGTAGGGTGGGGGGATTAAGAGCGGAGGGCTACAATGAGCAGTTCTTC
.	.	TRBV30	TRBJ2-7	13	CAWKVRGSYEQYF	TGTGCCTGGAAGGTTAGGGGGTCCTACGAGCAGTACTTC
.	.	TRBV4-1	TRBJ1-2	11	CASSQDRGYTF	TGCGCCAGCAGCCAAGATCGCGGCTACACCTTC
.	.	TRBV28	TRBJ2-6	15	CASSPDSSGANVLTF	TGTGCCAGCAGCCCAGACAGCTCTGGGGCCAACGTCCTGACTTTC
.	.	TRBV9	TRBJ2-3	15	CASTLGSFGTDTQYF	TGTGCCAGCACCCTGGGGAGTTTCGGCACAGATACGCAGTATTTT
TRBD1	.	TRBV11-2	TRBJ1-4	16	CASSLEGQGSSEKLFF	TGTGCCAGCAGCTTAGAGGGACAGGGAAGTAGTGAAAAACTGTTTTTT
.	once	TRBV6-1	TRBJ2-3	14	CASQDGGYTDTQYF	TGTGCCAGCCAAGACGGTGGATACACAGATACGCAGTATTTT
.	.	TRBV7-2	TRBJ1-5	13	CASSPDRSQPQHF	TGTGCCAGCAGCCCCGACAGGAGCCAGCCCCAGCATTTT
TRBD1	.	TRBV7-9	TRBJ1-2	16	CASSEIPGQGLYGYTF	TGTGCCAGCAGCGAAATACCGGGACAGGGGCTTTATGGCTACACCTTC
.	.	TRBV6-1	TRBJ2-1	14	CASSETGWYNEQFF	TGTGCCAGCAGTGAAACGGGCTGGTACAATGAGCAGTTCTTC
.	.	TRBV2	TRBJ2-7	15	CASSERRTALYEQYF	TGTGCCAGCAGTGAAAGACGGACTGCCCTCTACGAGCAGTACTTC